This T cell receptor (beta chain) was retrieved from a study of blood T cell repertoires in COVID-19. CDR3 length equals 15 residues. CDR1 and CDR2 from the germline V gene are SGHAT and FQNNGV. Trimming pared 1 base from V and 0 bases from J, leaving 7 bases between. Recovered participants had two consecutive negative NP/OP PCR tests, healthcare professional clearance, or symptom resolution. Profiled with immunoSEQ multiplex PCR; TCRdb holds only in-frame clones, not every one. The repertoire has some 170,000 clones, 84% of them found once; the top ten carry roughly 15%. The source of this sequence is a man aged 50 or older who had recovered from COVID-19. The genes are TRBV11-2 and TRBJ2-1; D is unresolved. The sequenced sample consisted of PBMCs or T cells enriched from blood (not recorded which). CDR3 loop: CASSLVPGSYNEQFF. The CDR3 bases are TGTGCCAGCAGCTTAGTCCCAGGCTCCTACAATGAGCAGTTCTTC.